The 24 T cell receptor beta chains below were found in one sample sequenced in a study of T cells in Graves' hyperthyroidism and ophthalmopathy. TCR beta CDR3 sequences were amplified from RNA transcripts. The study used the HTBI primer set for a first-round RT-PCR of the TCR CDR3. TCRdb re-derived calls from the multiplex PCR reads in MiXCR, one entry per CDR3 protein. The sample has hundreds of thousands of distinct CDR3 sequences; about 38% are singletons. Sequencing was performed on blood. The receptors originated from a man aged 18 to 30 with Graves' hyperthyroidism.

There are a few counts of this clonotype. The chain uses TRBV13 and TRBJ1-1; 10 bases are a match to TRBD1. From germline, CDR1 is PRHDT and CDR2 FYEKMQ (reference sequence). The V gene end was trimmed by 4 bases and the J gene end by 3 bases; junction bases not matched to a gene: 8. This CDR3 comprises 16 residues. The CDR3 nucleotides are TGTGCCAGCAGCTACCTGACAGGGGGCAGGGACACTGAAGCTTTCTTT. As protein: CASSYLTGGRDTEAFF.

The chain employs TRBV27 and TRBJ2-7, with a tentative D call TRBD1 (5 bases). This CDR3 has 13 amino acids. Germline CDR1 reads MNHEY; CDR2 reads SMNVEV (reference sequence). Trimming removed 8 bases from V and 0 bases from J, with 11 bases in between. For the CDR3, the DNA is TGTGCCAGCTCCAGGGTGTCCTCCTACGAGCAGTACTTC. This sequence encodes CASSRVSSYEQYF.

Comments on this clonotype: At one end, the junction sequence differs from germline, possibly due to a read error. CDR3 sequence reads: CASSLEGQGEEKLFF. As DNA, the CDR3 is TGTGCCAGCAGTTTAGAGGGACAGGGCGAGGAAAAACTGTTTTTT. The rearrangement joins TRBV7-9 to TRBJ1-4, with 9 bases aligning to TRBD1. The CDR3 is 15 residues long. Per the germline V gene, CDR1 is SEHNR and CDR2 is FQNEAQ (reference sequence).

Turning to this clonotype: An end of the junction does not agree with germline; a read error may underlie this. The chain has TRBV7-9 and TRBJ2-5, with no clear D. The CDR3 is 15 amino acids. Germline V lookup: CDR1 SEHNR, CDR2 FQNEAQ (reference sequence). The CDR3, as DNA: TGTGCCAGCAGCTTAGGATCCCCAGGCCAAGAGACCCGGTACTTC. Its protein product is CASSLGSPGQETRYF.

This chain uses TRBV10-3 with TRBJ2-7, with 9 bases matching TRBD1. V lost 5 bases to trimming and J lost 6 bases; unmatched junction nucleotides: 8. Germline V gives CDR1 ENHRY, CDR2 SYGVKD. CDR3 length: 14 amino acids. CDR3 sequence: CAISTGTGRGEQYF. DNA of the CDR3: TGTGCCATCAGTACCGGGACAGGGCGGGGCGAGCAGTACTTC.

The J gene is TRBJ1-1, the V gene TRBV5-1; the match to TRBD1 covers 8 bases. With 2 bases clipped from V and 6 bases from J, the junction kept 9 bases outside the gene matches. CDR1 is SGHRS, CDR2 YFSETQ, per germline. This CDR3 has 15 residues. The CDR3 nucleotides are TGCGCCAGCAGCTTCCGGACAGGGCGAGACCCTGAAGCTTTCTTT. Translating gives CASSFRTGRDPEAFF.

A note on this clonotype: A much larger clone differs from this one at a single base, so this may be a read error. The chain carries TRBV29-1 and TRBJ2-7, with 11 bases fitting TRBD1. CDR1 is SQVTM, CDR2 ANQGSEA, per germline. There are 14 residues in the CDR3. The CDR3 bases are TGCAGCGTTGAAGATGGACAGGGGGCGAACGAGCGGTACTTC. It specifies CSVEDGQGANERYF.

This clonotype was counted between two and nine times. The chain uses TRBV2 and TRBJ1-5; D unresolved. Germline loops: CDR1 SNHLY, CDR2 FYNNEI. This CDR3 comprises 14 residues. With 1 base removed from V and 7 bases from J, the gap between germline ends came to 11 bases. CDR3 in DNA: TGTGCCAGCAGTGAAGGGGCGGGTGGCCAGCCCCAGCATTTT. Protein product: CASSEGAGGQPQHF.

This clonotype has at least ten counts. The chain couples TRBV20-1 to TRBJ1-1; 8 positions match TRBD1. From germline, CDR1 is DFQATT and CDR2 SNEGSKA (reference sequence). This CDR3 comprises 14 residues. The trim removed 6 bases at V and 3 bases at J, leaving 9 bases unmatched. CDR3 sequence reads: CSARTGLGDTEAFF. CDR3 nucleotides: TGCAGTGCCAGGACAGGGTTGGGGGACACTGAAGCTTTCTTT.

The CDR3, as DNA: TGTGCCAGCAGCCCCGGGACTAGCGGACTAAAGACCCAGTACTTC. As protein: CASSPGTSGLKTQYF. The chain employs TRBV5-5 and TRBJ2-5; 11 bases map to TRBD2. The CDR3 spans 15 residues. Germline V gives CDR1 SGHKS, CDR2 YYEKEE (reference sequence). The trim removed 4 bases at V and 6 bases at J, leaving 8 bases unmatched.

This clonotype was recorded a few times. DNA of the CDR3: TGTGCTAGTGGTTTGGTCGGGGGGTCGCAGTGGGAGACCCAGTACTTC. Its protein product is CASGLVGGSQWETQYF. J is TRBJ2-5 and V is TRBV12-5; TRBD2 aligns across 7 bases. The J segment lost 5 bases and the V segment lost 0 bases, leaving 9 bases of the junction unmatched. Germline CDR1 and CDR2: LGHNT and FRNRAP. The length of the CDR3 is 16 residues.

The sample holds many counts of this clonotype. The DNA of the CDR3 is TGCGCCAGCAGCCAAGACTGGCGAGAAAAACTGTTTTTT. Amino acid sequence: CASSQDWREKLFF. The gene calls are TRBV4-1 and TRBJ1-4; D remains unclear. V was clipped by 0 bases and J by 8 bases, with 7 bases between them. The CDR3 contains 13 residues. Germline-derived CDR1 and CDR2 are MGHRA and YSYEKL.

The rearrangement uses TRBV20-1 and TRBJ2-7; D is unclear. The germline V and J ends were trimmed by 2 bases and 6 bases, with 14 bases remaining between them. The germline CDR1 and CDR2 sequences are DFQATT and SNEGSKA (reference sequence). CDR3 length: 13 amino acids. CDR3 protein: CSARLYRAGEQYF. The CDR3 nucleotides are TGCAGTGCTAGACTTTACCGGGCTGGCGAGCAGTACTTC.

V usage is TRBV20-1 and J usage is TRBJ1-2; TRBD1 matches at 7 bases. Germline loops: CDR1 DFQATT, CDR2 SNEGSKA (reference sequence). The J segment lost 4 bases and the V segment lost 0 bases, leaving 14 bases of the junction unmatched. This CDR3 has 17 amino acids. In DNA form, the CDR3 reads TGCAGTGCTAGAGATAGATTAAGGTGGGACAGTCCCTATGGCTACACCTTC. This encodes CSARDRLRWDSPYGYTF.

This clonotype was found a few times. The chain combines TRBV29-1 with TRBJ2-3; D not certain. The CDR3 runs to 14 residues. Deletions cut 4 bases from V and 4 bases from J, with 15 bases between. The germline V gene has CDR1 SQVTM and CDR2 ANQGSEA. The CDR3 spells CSVGSRVGADTQYF. The CDR3 coding sequence is TGCAGCGTTGGGTCTAGGGTTGGGGCAGATACGCAGTATTTT.

This clonotype was counted a single time. The chain uses TRBV7-2 and TRBJ2-5; tentatively, D is TRBD1 or TRBD2 (7 bases each). The CDR3 length is 16 residues. Between the trimmed V and J ends, which lost 4 bases and 3 bases, there was a span of 18 bases. Germline V gene lookup returns CDR1 SGHTA and CDR2 FQGNSA. The CDR3 spells CASSSRQGGREETQYF. Written as DNA, the CDR3 is TGTGCCAGCAGCTCCCGCCAGGGGGGGCGAGAAGAGACCCAGTACTTC.

The chain uses TRBV19 and TRBJ1-2; D uncertain. V was cut by 0 bases and J by 0 bases, with 8 bases left in between. The CDR3 runs 15 residues. Germline V gene lookup returns CDR1 LNHDA and CDR2 SQIVND (reference sequence). Written as DNA, the CDR3 is TGTGCCAGTAGTATAGATTCTCGGGCTAACTATGGCTACACCTTC. Its translation: CASSIDSRANYGYTF. Combining the CDR3 with reference TRBV19 and TRBJ1-2 gives the whole variable domain DGGITQSPKYLFRKEGQNVTLSCEQNLNHDAMYWYRQDPGQGLRLIYYSQIVNDFQKGDIAEGYSVSREKKESFPLTVTSAQKNPTAFYLCASSIDSRANYGYTFGSGTRLTVV.

In this sample, this clonotype turned up a few times. The chain carries TRBV7-9 and TRBJ1-2; 7 nucleotides align to TRBD1. This CDR3 has 14 residues. Germline trimming cut 3 bases from V and 7 bases from J; bases unmatched to any gene: 8. Germline V gene sequence: CDR1 SEHNR, CDR2 FQNEAQ (reference sequence). The CDR3 protein is CASSLAETGSGYTF. The CDR3 nucleotides read TGTGCCAGCAGCTTGGCCGAGACAGGGAGTGGCTACACCTTC.

The rearrangement links TRBV20-1 to TRBJ2-7; 7 nucleotides align to TRBD2. Germline CDR1 and CDR2: DFQATT and SNEGSKA (reference sequence). Trimming at V came to 5 bases and at J to 2 bases, leaving 12 bases not matched to a gene. The CDR3 totals 15 residues. CDR3 coding DNA: TGCAGTGCTCGTAATGTGCGGGGGTTCGCCTACGAGCAGTACTTC. This gives the protein CSARNVRGFAYEQYF.

This clonotype was counted only a few times. This chain links TRBV6-6 with TRBJ2-7; TRBD1 matches 11 bases. J gave up 5 bases and V 5 bases, and 8 bases lay outside the gene matches. Germline V gene lookup returns CDR1 MNHNY and CDR2 SVGAGI (reference sequence). The length of the CDR3 is 15 residues. CDR3 protein: CASSPGQGAINEQYF. The CDR3 bases are TGTGCCAGCAGTCCCGGACAGGGGGCAATAAACGAGCAGTACTTC.

At least ten counts were recorded for this clonotype. The rearrangement joins TRBV7-2 to TRBJ2-7; possible D gene TRBD1, 5 bases. The V and J ends lost 5 bases and 2 bases respectively, with 13 bases between them. The CDR3 extends over 14 amino acids. CDR1 is SGHTA, CDR2 FQGNSA, per germline. The DNA for the CDR3 is TGTGCCAGCAGCCGACAGTTTGAGGCCTACGAGCAGTACTTC. Its protein is CASSRQFEAYEQYF.

Note on this clonotype: This may come from a read error, since a much larger clone is one base off. This sequence joins TRBV6-6 and TRBJ1-1; the match to TRBD1 covers 10 bases. Germline V CDR1 and CDR2: MNHNY, SVGAGI (reference sequence). The CDR3 covers 15 residues. DNA of the CDR3: TGTGCCAGCAGCCCCGGGACAGGGGCGAACACTGAAGTTTTCTTT. Encoded protein: CASSPGTGANTEVFF.

This clonotype occurred a few times. The V call is TRBV7-2, the J call TRBJ1-5; D uncertain. The CDR3 spans 15 residues. Germline values: CDR1 SGHTA, CDR2 FQGNSA. Deletions cut 2 bases from V and 1 base from J, with 9 bases between. This CDR3 is CASSLMLASNQPQHF. The CDR3 nucleotides are TGTGCCAGCAGCTTAATGCTGGCGAGCAATCAGCCCCAGCATTTT.

The genes are TRBV9 and TRBJ1-3; tentative D call: TRBD1 (6 bases). CDR3 length: 15 amino acids. The V gene lost 0 bases and the J gene lost 9 bases, with 16 bases spanning the gap. In germline, CDR1 is SGDLS, CDR2 YYNGEE. The CDR3 is CASSVENRDSGTIYF. The CDR3 DNA is TGTGCCAGCAGCGTAGAGAACAGGGATAGTGGCACCATATATTTT.